The 2 T cell receptor beta chains in this list originate from one sample, sequenced in a study of T cell therapy after organ transplantation. Stated time point: 4-8 weeks after completion of therapy. For these TCRs, the target antigens are not known. Sequenced by immunoSEQ multiplex PCR; TCRdb stores in-frame clones only, minus some. The sample consists of about 4,800 clones, 60% to 80% of them appearing once. Sample: CD8+ T cells from blood, taken after autologous CMV-specific T cell therapy. Source of these receptors: a human patient who had received a solid organ transplant and had CMV disease. The graft donor may have given rise to some T cells.

This clone was counted between two and nine times. The chain is built from TRBV28 and TRBJ1-5; D might be TRBD1 (6 bases). The germline gives CDR1 MDHEN, CDR2 SYDVKM. CDR3 length equals 14 residues. Trimming took off 5 bases at V and 3 bases at J, with 11 bases between the two ends. The CDR3 is CASSPDRYNQPQHF. The CDR3 nucleotides are TGTGCCAGCAGTCCGGACAGATACAATCAGCCCCAGCATTTT.

By share, this clone counts as medium-sized. V is TRBV6-1 and J is TRBJ2-5; D is possibly TRBD1 (6 bases). Germline CDR1 reads MNHNS; CDR2 reads SASEGT. The length of the CDR3 is 14 residues. V was clipped by 3 bases and J by 5 bases, with 13 bases between them. The CDR3 nucleotides read TGTGCCAGCAGTGAGATCTGGGGGCTCGAGACCCAGTACTTC. This sequence encodes CASSEIWGLETQYF.